Following are 22 T cell receptor beta chains from one sample sequenced in a study of shared clonotypes between healthy human individuals. The assay was immunoSEQ multiplex PCR, and TCRdb's table has in-frame clones only and misses some. The data show 400,000 to 500,000 clones, less than 80% seen once. Specimen: PBMCs. The receptors stem from a woman between 40 and 55 years old in good health. Some clones in this sample may be carry-over from other donors' samples.

This clone has more than one count but fewer than ten. The genes are TRBV7-3 and TRBJ1-1; D may be TRBD1 (6 bases). The germline V gene has CDR1 SGHTA and CDR2 FQGTGA. This CDR3 comprises 14 residues. V shed 5 bases and J shed 3 bases, with 13 bases lying between them. The chain's CDR3 is CASSPQGRDTEAFF. The CDR3 DNA follows: TGTGCCAGCAGCCCACAGGGACGGGACACTGAAGCTTTCTTT.

The chain joins TRBV7-8 to TRBJ2-7; TRBD2 matches at 15 bases. CDR1 SGHVS and CDR2 FQNEAQ come from the germline V gene. The V segment lost 2 bases and the J segment 2 bases; nucleotides outside the gene matches: 7. The CDR3 extends over 18 amino acids. The CDR3 nucleotides are TGTGCCAGCAGCTTATCTGGACTAGCGGGAGGGGGTCCCTACGAGCAGTACTTC. Translating gives CASSLSGLAGGGPYEQYF.

CDR3 protein: CASSPQGQGSYEQYF. As DNA, the CDR3 is TGTGCCAGCTCACCACAGGGACAGGGGTCCTACGAGCAGTACTTC. The gene calls are TRBV18 and TRBJ2-7, with 10 bases that match TRBD1. The CDR3 loop spans 15 amino acids. The germline CDR1 and CDR2 sequences are KGHSH and LQKENI. With V trimmed by 1 base and J by 1 base, 1 base remained unmatched.

This clone occurred many times. The chain employs TRBV28 and TRBJ2-7; D unclear. Trimming took 7 bases from V and 2 from J, leaving 15 bases between them. The germline V gene encodes CDR1 MDHEN and CDR2 SYDVKM. This CDR3 has 14 amino acids. CDR3 coding DNA: TGTGCCAGCACACTTGAAAGACGCACCTACGAGCAGTACTTC. Translated: CASTLERRTYEQYF.

The chain has TRBV28 and TRBJ1-5; D gene ambiguous. The CDR3 contains 13 residues. With 5 bases removed from V and 0 bases from J, the gap between germline ends came to 5 bases. The germline CDR1 and CDR2 sequences are MDHEN and SYDVKM. CDR3 region: CASSEFSNQPQHF. In DNA form, the CDR3 reads TGTGCCAGCAGTGAATTTAGCAATCAGCCCCAGCATTTT. The whole variable domain, remainder taken from reference TRBV28 and TRBJ1-5, is DVKVTQSSRYLVKRTGEKVFLECVQDMDHENMFWYRQDPGLGLRLIYFSYDVKMKEKGDIPEGYSVSREKKERFSLILESASTNQTSMYLCASSEFSNQPQHFGDGTRLSIL.

This clone was counted ten times or more. Other DNA sequences in the sample encode the same CDR3. The chain carries TRBV30 and TRBJ1-4; D may be TRBD1 (5 bases). The CDR3 is made up of 14 amino acids. V was pared by 0 bases and J by 6 bases, with 11 bases between. The germline gives CDR1 GTSNPN, CDR2 SVGIG (reference sequence). CDR3 sequence reads: CAWSVGLQDEKLFF. The CDR3 DNA is TGTGCCTGGAGTGTAGGGTTACAGGATGAAAAACTGTTTTTT.

This chain links TRBV6-1 with TRBJ2-7; no definite D call. Trimming cost V 7 bases and J 0 bases, with 7 bases left between them. The CDR3 length is 12 residues. Germline V gives CDR1 MNHNS, CDR2 SASEGT. CDR3 in DNA: TGTGCCAGCACTTCGAGCTCCTACGAGCAGTACTTC. It codes for CASTSSSYEQYF.

The gene calls are TRBV2 and TRBJ2-2; D possibly corresponds to TRBD2 (6 bases). The CDR3 has 15 residues. Trimming removed 11 bases from V and 2 bases from J, with 18 bases in between. Germline CDR1 reads SNHLY; CDR2 reads FYNNEI. The DNA of the CDR3 is TGTGCCGGCAATCCCTTCGGGAGTAACACCGGGGAGCTGTTTTTT. Amino acids: CAGNPFGSNTGELFF.

This clone was found a few times. This rearrangement joins TRBV6-5 to TRBJ1-3; possible D gene TRBD1, 5 bases. CDR3 length: 15 residues. V lost 6 bases and J lost 2, with 14 bases in between. CDR1 and CDR2 (germline): MNHEY, SVGAGI. CDR3: CASSYRRTTGNTIYF. In DNA form, the CDR3 reads TGTGCCAGCAGCTACAGGCGGACAACTGGAAACACCATATATTTT.

This clone occurred a few times. This rearrangement joins TRBV7-9 to TRBJ2-7; 13 bases fit TRBD2. The germline CDR1 and CDR2 sequences are SEHNR and FQNEAQ (reference sequence). The V segment lost 4 bases and the J segment 3 bases; nucleotides outside the gene matches: 9. The CDR3 has 17 amino acids. The chain's CDR3 is CASSSGGTSGKYYEQYF. DNA of the CDR3: TGTGCCAGCAGCTCAGGGGGGACTAGCGGGAAGTACTACGAGCAGTACTTC.

The chain is built from TRBV7-2 and TRBJ2-7, with a weak D call TRBD2 (7 bases). The V and J ends lost 10 bases and 0 bases respectively, with 19 bases between them. Germline V gives CDR1 SGHTA, CDR2 FQGNSA. The CDR3 is 15 amino acids. The CDR3 sequence is CATRKPGGPSYEQYF. In DNA form, the CDR3 reads TGTGCCACCAGGAAGCCGGGGGGCCCCTCCTACGAGCAGTACTTC.

The chain links TRBV7-2 to TRBJ2-7; 7 nucleotides line up with TRBD1. Germline trimming cut 5 bases from V and 3 bases from J; bases unmatched to any gene: 10. Germline assignment: CDR1 SGHTA and CDR2 FQGNSA. This CDR3 is built from 15 residues. CDR3 protein: CASSDYRGKGYEQYF. DNA of the CDR3: TGTGCCAGCAGCGACTACAGGGGTAAGGGCTACGAGCAGTACTTC.

The chain recombines TRBV10-3 with TRBJ1-5; D remains unclear. The V end was cut by 1 base, the J end by 4 bases, with 11 bases between. Germline lookup yields CDR1 ENHRY and CDR2 SYGVKD. This CDR3 region has 15 residues. The CDR3 DNA is TGTGCCATCAGTGAGTTACCTAGACTAAATCAGCCCCAGCATTTT. This gives the protein CAISELPRLNQPQHF.

This clone occurred a few times. The V call is TRBV5-6, the J call TRBJ1-1, with D maybe TRBD1 (6 bases). Trimming left V 4 bases short and J 8 bases short, with 18 bases between. CDR3 length equals 14 residues. CDR1 and CDR2 (germline): SGHDT, YYEEEE. CDR3 in DNA: TGTGCCAGCAGCCCCTATGGACAGTATAAGGAAGCTTTCTTT. Encoded protein: CASSPYGQYKEAFF.

The V call is TRBV5-1, the J call TRBJ1-4; perhaps TRBD1 as D (5 bases). The V and J ends lost 4 bases and 1 base respectively, with 11 bases between them. Germline CDR1 is SGHRS and CDR2 is YFSETQ. The CDR3 totals 15 residues. The CDR3 loop reads CASSPRGGTNEKLFF. Written as DNA, the CDR3 is TGCGCCAGCAGCCCGCGGGGGGGAACTAATGAAAAACTGTTTTTT. Full variable domain (missing parts from reference TRBV5-1 and TRBJ1-4): KAGVTQTPRYLIKTRGQQVTLSCSPISGHRSVSWYQQTPGQGLQFLFEYFSETQRNKGNFPGRFSGRQFSNSRSEMNVSTLELGDSALYLCASSPRGGTNEKLFFGSGTQLSVL.

This clone is a singleton in its sample. This chain links TRBV7-9 with TRBJ1-1; D unclear. The germline V gene encodes CDR1 SEHNR and CDR2 FQNEAQ (reference sequence). The germline V and J ends were trimmed by 3 bases and 3 bases, with 17 bases remaining between them. The length of the CDR3 is 16 residues. Here the CDR3 DNA reads TGTGCCAGCAGCTTGGTGGTATCGTCGGGCGACACTGAAGCTTTCTTT. Translating it yields CASSLVVSSGDTEAFF.

The chain links TRBV30 to TRBJ2-3; D not resolved. CDR1 is GTSNPN, CDR2 SVGIG, per germline (reference sequence). This CDR3 contains 14 residues. The germline V and J ends were trimmed by 0 bases and 5 bases, with 12 bases remaining between them. The CDR3 here is CAWSVSGRGDTQYF. DNA for the CDR3: TGTGCCTGGAGTGTTTCCGGGCGTGGAGATACGCAGTATTTT.

Of note for this clone: An end of the junction differs from the germline gene, which may be a read error. The chain links TRBV7-9 to TRBJ1-1; the D gene is possibly TRBD1 (5 bases). CDR1 SEHNR and CDR2 FQNEAQ come from the germline V gene (reference sequence). The CDR3 spans 13 residues. The CDR3 DNA follows: TGTGCCAGCAGCTGGGGCGTGAAGACTGAAGCTTTCTTT. Translating gives CASSWGVKTEAFF. The full variable domain, rest sourced from reference TRBV7-9 and TRBJ1-1, is DTGVSQNPRHKITKRGQNVTFRCDPISEHNRLYWYRQTLGQGPEFLTYFQNEAQLEKSRLLSDRFSAERPKGSFSTLEIQRTEQGDSAMYLCASSWGVKTEAFFGQGTRLTVV.

Written as DNA, the CDR3 is TGTGCCAGCAGTTCCCTGTTTAATCCGGGGTACCTAGAGCAGTACTTC. Protein: CASSSLFNPGYLEQYF. V is TRBV27 and J is TRBJ2-7; a weak D match, TRBD2 (5 bases). This CDR3 is built from 16 residues. Looked up from germline, CDR1 is MNHEY and CDR2 is SMNVEV (reference sequence). The V end was cut by 4 bases, the J end by 7 bases, with 23 bases between.

This clone occurred many times. Other DNA sequences of this sample code for an identical CDR3. The J gene is TRBJ2-7, the V gene TRBV10-1; tentative D call: TRBD2 (6 bases). The ends were cut back, 6 bases at V and 7 bases at J, with 16 bases in the middle. Looked up from germline, CDR1 is WNHNN and CDR2 is SYGVQD (reference sequence). The CDR3 runs to 13 residues. The CDR3 region is CASSGGLRGEQYF. The CDR3 DNA sequence: TGCGCCAGCAGCGGTGGACTACGGGGTGAGCAGTACTTC.

The chain recombines TRBV10-1 with TRBJ1-4, with a possible D match to TRBD1 (5 bases). The V and J ends lost 7 bases and 5 bases respectively, with 17 bases between them. Germline V gene lookup returns CDR1 WNHNN and CDR2 SYGVQD (reference sequence). The CDR3 extends over 15 amino acids. The CDR3 region has the DNA TGCGCCAGCAAAACCCTGTGGGGGTGGAATGAAAAACTGTTTTTT. Encoded protein: CASKTLWGWNEKLFF.

A single count supports this clone. The rearrangement joins TRBV4-3 to TRBJ2-7; maybe TRBD2 (5 bases). In germline, CDR1 is LGHNA, CDR2 YSLEER. V dropped 1 base and J dropped 6 bases, with 13 bases sitting between them. The CDR3 spans 14 residues. CDR3 sequence reads: CASSQGPDRGEQYF. The CDR3 DNA sequence: TGCGCCAGCAGCCAAGGCCCGGACCGGGGCGAGCAGTACTTC.